The sequence of this T cell receptor beta chain was determined in a study of early T cells in non-severe SARS-CoV-2 infection. This clonotype was counted many times. TCRdb called the 5' RACE reads again in MiXCR, with one record for every CDR3 protein. The table includes around 30,000 distinct CDR3 sequences, roughly 5.8% detected once. This CDR3 comprises 15 residues. V gave up 5 bases and J gave up 1 base, with 14 bases separating them. CDR1 SGHDT and CDR2 YYEEEE come from the germline V gene. This TCR derives from an adult who was a healthcare worker with PCR-confirmed SARS-CoV-2 infection or an uninfected control (not recorded which). The chain is built from TRBV5-6 and TRBJ2-3, with D tentatively TRBD1 or TRBD2 (6 bases each). Sequencing was carried out using whole blood. In DNA form, the CDR3 reads TGTGCCAGCAGTCTGGGGGCGGGGCGCACAGATACGCAGTATTTT. Translated: CASSLGAGRTDTQYF.